The rows below give T cell receptor beta chains drawn from one sample of a study of identical twins. TCRdb ran MiXCR on the 5' RACE reads and lists one entry per CDR3 protein. The sample shows hundreds of thousands of distinct CDR3 sequences, approximately 6.1% of them seen only once. The sample was naive T cells sorted from blood. These receptors were collected from a man aged 18 to 29 in good health. The CDR3 runs from the conserved cysteine through the conserved F or W. The order of the fields is clone size, D gene, J gene, V gene, CDR3 DNA, CDR3 protein. A D gene is named only where the DNA matches it firmly. Clone size appears in some rows only: once, few, many, or a class for an expanded clone.

many,TRBD2,TRBJ2-1,TRBV11-2,TGTGCCAGCAGCTTAGTCTGGCGGGAGGGAGAGCAGTTCTTC,CASSLVWREGEQFF
few,.,TRBJ2-1,TRBV27,TGTGCCAGCAGGATAAGTGGGAGTCTGTACAATGAGCAGTTCTTC,CASRISGSLYNEQFF
many,.,TRBJ2-7,TRBV29-1,TGCAGCGTTTGGCAGCCTCTTAAAGGGGGCGAGCAGTACTTC,CSVWQPLKGGEQYF
many,.,TRBJ2-7,TRBV6-1,TGTGCCAGCAGTGAAGCTGGCGGTCACAAAAACTACGAGCAGTACTTC,CASSEAGGHKNYEQYF
many,TRBD1,TRBJ2-5,TRBV12-3/TRBV12-4,TGTGCCAGCAGCCCCGGGACAGGGGTTGTGGAGACCCAGTACTTC,CASSPGTGVVETQYF
many,.,TRBJ2-4,TRBV6-5,TGTGCCAGCAGTTACTCGTGGGGTCTAGCCAAAAACATTCAGTACTTC,CASSYSWGLAKNIQYF
.,TRBD2,TRBJ2-2,TRBV9,TGTGCCAGCAGCGTATACCTCACTAGCGGGCCGAACACCGGGGAGCTGTTTTTT,CASSVYLTSGPNTGELFF
many,TRBD2,TRBJ2-1,TRBV29-1,TGCAGCTTTCTAGCGGTCTCCTACAATGAGCAGTTCTTC,CSFLAVSYNEQFF
many,TRBD2,TRBJ2-1,TRBV7-9,TGTGCCAGCAGCTCCACTAGCGGCCTATACAATGAGCAGTTCTTC,CASSSTSGLYNEQFF
.,.,TRBJ2-7,TRBV3-1,TGTGCCAGCAGCCAAGGATCGGGAGTCGAGCAGTACTTC,CASSQGSGVEQYF
few,.,TRBJ2-1,TRBV14,TGTGCCAGCAGCCCATACCGGTACAATGAGCAGTTCTTC,CASSPYRYNEQFF
.,.,TRBJ2-3,TRBV2,TGTGCCAGCAGTGTTGAGGACGTTCCAGGCACAGATACGCAGTATTTT,CASSVEDVPGTDTQYF
many,.,TRBJ2-7,TRBV28,TGTGCCAGCGCCCCGGACGGCTACGAGCAGTACTTC,CASAPDGYEQYF
many,.,TRBJ1-3,TRBV11-2,TGTGCCAGCAGCTTAGATGCGGTTGGAAACACCATATATTTT,CASSLDAVGNTIYF
many,.,TRBJ1-5,TRBV15,TGTGCCACCAGCGTCCATCAGGCTCAGCCCCAGCATTTT,CATSVHQAQPQHF
.,TRBD2,TRBJ2-3,TRBV7-7,TGTGCCAGCAGTCCTTTAGGGGTAGCGGGAGATACGCAGTATTTT,CASSPLGVAGDTQYF
many,TRBD1,TRBJ1-1,TRBV5-4,TGTGCCAGCAGCTTGGACTTAGGGGACAGGAGTTTCGTGTACACTGAAGCTTTCTTT,CASSLDLGDRSFVYTEAFF
many,TRBD2,TRBJ2-1,TRBV29-1,TGCAGCGTTGAAGCCCGACTAGCCTTGGGAGAGCAGTTCTTC,CSVEARLALGEQFF
many,.,TRBJ1-5,TRBV4-1,TGCGCCAGCAGCCAAGAAGCGGAACAGGGTAGTCAGCCCCAGCATTTT,CASSQEAEQGSQPQHF
many,TRBD1,TRBJ2-1,TRBV9,TGTGCCAGCAGCTTCCCTCGACAGGGCATGGGTAATGAGCAGTTCTTC,CASSFPRQGMGNEQFF
many,.,TRBJ2-3,TRBV6-2/TRBV6-3,TGTGCCAGCAGTTACGTCTCCACAGATACGCAGTATTTT,CASSYVSTDTQYF
many,TRBD2,TRBJ2-1,TRBV4-2,TGTGCCAGCAGCCCCGGGACTAGCGGGAATCATGAGCAGTTCTTC,CASSPGTSGNHEQFF
many,.,TRBJ2-1,TRBV3-1,TGTGCCAGCAGCCTATATCGGACTTCGTCCTACAATGAGCAGTTCTTC,CASSLYRTSSYNEQFF
many,TRBD2,TRBJ2-1,TRBV29-1,TGCAGCGTTGAAGGCGGCGGGAGGGCCGGGATTGAGCAGTTCTTC,CSVEGGGRAGIEQFF
.,.,TRBJ2-7,TRBV30,TGTGCCGCGTCCCGTGCCGAGCAGTACTTC,CAASRAEQYF
.,.,TRBJ1-5,TRBV21-1,TGTGCCAGCAGCAAACAGGCCCATGGACGAGGCAATCAGCCCCAGCATTTT,CASSKQAHGRGNQPQHF
many,.,TRBJ2-1,TRBV6-1,TGTGCCAGCAGTCCTGCGGGCACCTACAATGAGCAGTTCTTC,CASSPAGTYNEQFF
many,TRBD2,TRBJ2-2,TRBV24-1,TGTGCCACCAGTGATTTGCGTGTCCGGGAGGGGAACACCGGGGAGCTGTTTTTT,CATSDLRVREGNTGELFF
many,.,TRBJ2-4,TRBV20-1,TGCAGTGGAAGAGCTGGGGGCGAAAAAAACATTCAGTACTTC,CSGRAGGEKNIQYF
many,TRBD1,TRBJ2-1,TRBV20-1,TGCAGTGGGGACAGTAACTCCTACAATGAGCAGTTCTTC,CSGDSNSYNEQFF
few,.,TRBJ1-1,TRBV20-1,TGCAGTGCTCCCCGCTCGGGGGGTATCACTGAAGCTTTCTTT,CSAPRSGGITEAFF
.,TRBD2,TRBJ2-5,TRBV12-3/TRBV12-4,TGTGCCAGCACGCGGAGCGGGACGGAGACCCAGTACTTC,CASTRSGTETQYF
many,TRBD1,TRBJ2-7,TRBV4-3,TGCGCCAGCAGCCAAGGAATCCCAGGGACAGGTGACTACGAGCAGTACTTC,CASSQGIPGTGDYEQYF
few,TRBD2,TRBJ2-1,TRBV7-9,TGTGCCAGCAGCCTCCGAGAACTAGCGGGACGGAATGAGCAGTTCTTC,CASSLRELAGRNEQFF
few,TRBD2,TRBJ2-7,TRBV2,TGTGCCAGCAGTGAAGGAGGTAGCGGGAACGAGCAGTACTTC,CASSEGGSGNEQYF
few,.,TRBJ2-2,TRBV7-9,TGTGCCAGCAGCTTGGCCGGGGTGGGAGACACCGGGGAGCTGTTTTTT,CASSLAGVGDTGELFF
.,.,TRBJ2-1,TRBV11-1,TGTGCCAGCAGCTTCCGGGACCCGACCAACCACCCTTTCTACAATGAGCAGTTCTTC,CASSFRDPTNHPFYNEQFF
many,TRBD2,TRBJ2-1,TRBV5-1,TGCGCCAGCAGCTTGGGACTAGCGGGATTATCAAACAATGAGCAGTTCTTC,CASSLGLAGLSNNEQFF
many,TRBD2,TRBJ2-3,TRBV15,TGTGCCACCAGCAGAGGGGGAGCGGGAGGGGTCGATACGCAGTATTTT,CATSRGGAGGVDTQYF
.,TRBD2,TRBJ2-7,TRBV28,TGTGCCAGCAGTTTTATTGGCGGGAGTACCTACGAGCAGTACTTC,CASSFIGGSTYEQYF
once,.,TRBJ2-2,TRBV7-6,TGTGCCAGCAGCCGTCTAGCGAGGAACACCGGGGAGCTGTTTTTT,CASSRLARNTGELFF
.,.,TRBJ1-5,TRBV28,TGTGCCAGCAGATATACAGGCTCGGGACAGCCCCAGCATTTT,CASRYTGSGQPQHF
many,TRBD2,TRBJ2-3,TRBV5-1,TGCGCCAGCAGCCGATCTTCTAGCGGGAGGGGCACAGATACGCAGTATTTT,CASSRSSSGRGTDTQYF
many,TRBD2,TRBJ2-3,TRBV27,TGTGCCAGCAGTCTCGGACTAGCGGGACGAGGAGATACGCAGTATTTT,CASSLGLAGRGDTQYF
many,TRBD2,TRBJ2-1,TRBV5-5,TGTGCCAGCTTTGGGGGTGCAGGGACTAGCTGGAATGAGCAGTTCTTC,CASFGGAGTSWNEQFF
many,.,TRBJ2-1,TRBV7-9,TGTGCCAGCAGCTTAAGTCCTGAGCAGTTCTTC,CASSLSPEQFF
.,TRBD1,TRBJ1-5,TRBV5-1,TGCGCCAGCAGCTTGGGCACGGGACAGGGGGCGCATCAGCCCCAGCATTTT,CASSLGTGQGAHQPQHF
many,TRBD2,TRBJ2-3,TRBV24-1,TGTGCCACCGGCTTAGCGGGAGAATCGACAGATACGCAGTATTTT,CATGLAGESTDTQYF
many,.,TRBJ1-5,TRBV5-1,TGCGCCAGCAGACCAGACATACTGGGCAATCAGCCCCAGCATTTT,CASRPDILGNQPQHF
many,TRBD1,TRBJ2-7,TRBV20-1,TGCAGTGCTCAACACAAGGGACAGAAACCCTACGAGCAGTACTTC,CSAQHKGQKPYEQYF
many,.,TRBJ2-3,TRBV29-1,TGCAGCGCCCCCGGCGGGAGTGGGATAGGGGGTACGCAGTATTTT,CSAPGGSGIGGTQYF
many,.,TRBJ2-4,TRBV10-3,TGTGCCATCAGTGATTCTGTGAACATTCAGTACTTC,CAISDSVNIQYF
many,.,TRBJ2-1,TRBV7-2,TGTGCCAGCAGCTTAGCGGGACACATCTACAATGAGCAGTTCTTC,CASSLAGHIYNEQFF
.,TRBD1,TRBJ1-4,TRBV28,TGTGCCAGCAGTGTCCCGACAGGGACTAATGAAAAACTGTTTTTT,CASSVPTGTNEKLFF
many,TRBD2,TRBJ2-4,TRBV12-3/TRBV12-4,TGTGCCAGCAGTTTTCAAACCGGGACTAGCGGGAGAATAGCCAAAAACATTCAGTACTTC,CASSFQTGTSGRIAKNIQYF
many,.,TRBJ2-7,TRBV27,TGTGCCAGCAGTTTAGGGAGAGAACCGACCTACGAGCAGTACTTC,CASSLGREPTYEQYF
many,.,TRBJ2-5,TRBV7-3,TGTGCCAGCAGCGCTAGTGGAGCCCTGGAGACCCAGTACTTC,CASSASGALETQYF
.,.,TRBJ1-3,TRBV6-5,TGTGCCAGCAGTTACTCCGGGAGCAGGCCGGGCTCTGGAAACACCATATATTTT,CASSYSGSRPGSGNTIYF
many,.,TRBJ1-1,TRBV9,TGTGCCAGCAGCGTAGGAGTCTGGGAGAACACTGAAGCTTTCTTT,CASSVGVWENTEAFF
few,.,TRBJ2-3,TRBV7-6,TGTGCCAGCAGCTGCCCCCTCCGGGTCTACAAGACAGATACGCAGTATTTT,CASSCPLRVYKTDTQYF